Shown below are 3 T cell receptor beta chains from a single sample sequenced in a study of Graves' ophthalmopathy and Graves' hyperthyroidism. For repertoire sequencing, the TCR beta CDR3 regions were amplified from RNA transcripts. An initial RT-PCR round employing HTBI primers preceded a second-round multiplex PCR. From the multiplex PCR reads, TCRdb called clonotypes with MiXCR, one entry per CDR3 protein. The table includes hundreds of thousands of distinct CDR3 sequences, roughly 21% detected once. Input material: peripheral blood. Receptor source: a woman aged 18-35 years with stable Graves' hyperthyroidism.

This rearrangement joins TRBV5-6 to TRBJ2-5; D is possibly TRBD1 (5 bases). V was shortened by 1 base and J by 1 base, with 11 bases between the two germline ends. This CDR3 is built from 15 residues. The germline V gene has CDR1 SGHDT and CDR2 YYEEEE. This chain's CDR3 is CASSLTDTAQETQYF. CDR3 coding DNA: TGTGCCAGCAGCTTGACGGACACGGCCCAAGAGACCCAGTACTTC.

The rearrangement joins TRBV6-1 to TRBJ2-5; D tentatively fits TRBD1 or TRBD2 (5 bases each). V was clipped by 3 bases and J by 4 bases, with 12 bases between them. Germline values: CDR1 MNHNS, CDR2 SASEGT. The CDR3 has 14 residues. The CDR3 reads CASSEVWDAETQYF. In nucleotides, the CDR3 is TGTGCCAGCAGTGAGGTTTGGGACGCAGAGACCCAGTACTTC.

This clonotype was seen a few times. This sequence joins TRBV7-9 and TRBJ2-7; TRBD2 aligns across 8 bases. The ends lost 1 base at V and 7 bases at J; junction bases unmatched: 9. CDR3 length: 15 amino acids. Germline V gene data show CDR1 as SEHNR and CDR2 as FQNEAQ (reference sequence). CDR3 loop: CASSLGTSSRGEQYF. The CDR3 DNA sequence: TGTGCCAGCAGCTTAGGGACTAGCTCCCGAGGGGAGCAGTACTTC.